This TCR beta chain was sequenced in a study of control samples from healthy donors and cancer patients. The protocol was immunoSEQ multiplex PCR, while the TCRdb copy is restricted to in-frame clones and leaves out a portion. The sample shows under 200,000 clones, roughly 88% of them seen only once. This receptor was identified in a woman in her thirties in good health. Sequencing input: blood.

The CDR3 DNA sequence: TGTGCCAGCAGCCATTATGGCGGGGACGAGCAGTACTTC. Its translation: CASSHYGGDEQYF. This chain links TRBV3-1 (or the pseudogene TRBV3-2) with TRBJ2-7, with D perhaps matching TRBD2 (6 bases). CDR1 and CDR2 from the germline V gene are LGHDT and YNNKEL (reference sequence). V lost 3 bases and J lost 5, with 11 bases in between. This CDR3 spans 13 amino acids.